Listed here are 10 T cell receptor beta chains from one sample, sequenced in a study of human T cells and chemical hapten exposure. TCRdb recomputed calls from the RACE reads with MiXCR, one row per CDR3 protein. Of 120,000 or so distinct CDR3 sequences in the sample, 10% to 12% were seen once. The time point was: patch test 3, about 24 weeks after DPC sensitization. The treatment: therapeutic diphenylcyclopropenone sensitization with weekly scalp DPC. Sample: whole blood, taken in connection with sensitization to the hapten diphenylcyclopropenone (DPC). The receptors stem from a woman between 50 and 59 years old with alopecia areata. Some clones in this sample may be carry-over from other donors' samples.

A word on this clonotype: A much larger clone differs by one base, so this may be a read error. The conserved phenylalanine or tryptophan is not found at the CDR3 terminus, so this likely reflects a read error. CDR3 amino acids: CASSLRQGAKNIQYL. The CDR3 bases are TGTGCCAGCAGCTTAAGACAGGGAGCCAAAAACATTCAGTACTTA. The rearrangement uses TRBV7-9 and TRBJ2-4, with 7 bases matching TRBD1. The junction had 1 base not matched to a gene; V was cut back by 2 bases and J by 0 bases. The V gene's germline CDR1 is SEHNR and CDR2 FQNEAQ (reference sequence). This CDR3 is 15 amino acids long.

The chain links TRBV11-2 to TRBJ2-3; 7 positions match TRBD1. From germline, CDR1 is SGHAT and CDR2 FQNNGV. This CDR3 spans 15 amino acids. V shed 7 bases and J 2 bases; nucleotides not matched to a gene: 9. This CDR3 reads CASTQAGTATDTQYF. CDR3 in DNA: TGTGCCAGCACCCAAGCTGGGACAGCCACAGATACGCAGTATTTT.

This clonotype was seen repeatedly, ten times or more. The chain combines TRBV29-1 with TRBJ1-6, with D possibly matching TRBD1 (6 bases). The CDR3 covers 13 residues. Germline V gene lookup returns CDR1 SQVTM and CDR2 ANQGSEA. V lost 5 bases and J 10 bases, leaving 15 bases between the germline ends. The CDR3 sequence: CSVTQGMGSPLHF. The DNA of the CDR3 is TGCAGCGTTACCCAGGGGATGGGATCACCCCTCCACTTT.

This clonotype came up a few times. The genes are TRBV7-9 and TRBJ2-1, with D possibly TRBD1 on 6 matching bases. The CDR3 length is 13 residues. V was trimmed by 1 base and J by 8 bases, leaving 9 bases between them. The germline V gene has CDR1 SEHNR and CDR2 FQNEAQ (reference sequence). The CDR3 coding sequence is TGTGCCAGCAGCTTAGACAGGGATGATGAGCAGTTCTTC. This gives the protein CASSLDRDDEQFF.

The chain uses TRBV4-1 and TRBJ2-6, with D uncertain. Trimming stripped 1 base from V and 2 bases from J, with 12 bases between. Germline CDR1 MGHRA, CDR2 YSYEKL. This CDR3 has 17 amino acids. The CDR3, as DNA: TGCGCCAGCAGCCAAGGATTCCTGGTGGCTGGGGCCAACGTCCTGACTTTC. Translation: CASSQGFLVAGANVLTF.

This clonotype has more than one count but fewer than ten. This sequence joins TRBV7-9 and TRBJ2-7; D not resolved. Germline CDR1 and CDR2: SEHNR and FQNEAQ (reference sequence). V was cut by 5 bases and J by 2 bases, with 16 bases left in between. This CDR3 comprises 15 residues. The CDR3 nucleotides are TGTGCCAGCAGCCCGTCTGGCAGGCGGCCCTACGAGCAGTACTTC. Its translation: CASSPSGRRPYEQYF.

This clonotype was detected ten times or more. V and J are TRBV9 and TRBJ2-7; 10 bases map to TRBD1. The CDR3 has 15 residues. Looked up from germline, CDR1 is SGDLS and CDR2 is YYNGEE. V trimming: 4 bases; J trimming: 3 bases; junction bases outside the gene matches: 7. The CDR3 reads CASSLGTGVGYEQYF. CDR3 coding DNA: TGTGCCAGCAGCCTCGGGACAGGGGTTGGCTACGAGCAGTACTTC.

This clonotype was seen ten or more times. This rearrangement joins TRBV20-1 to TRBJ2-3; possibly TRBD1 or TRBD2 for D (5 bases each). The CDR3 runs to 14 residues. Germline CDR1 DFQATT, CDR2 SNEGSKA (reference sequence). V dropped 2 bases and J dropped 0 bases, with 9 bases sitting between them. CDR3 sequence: CSARPGASTDTQYF. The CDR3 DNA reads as TGCAGTGCTAGACCCGGGGCCAGCACAGATACGCAGTATTTT.

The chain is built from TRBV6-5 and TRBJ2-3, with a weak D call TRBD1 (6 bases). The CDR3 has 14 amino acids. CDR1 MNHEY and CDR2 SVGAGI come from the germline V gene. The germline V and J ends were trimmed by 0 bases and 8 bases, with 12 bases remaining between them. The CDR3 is CASSYSTLQGTQYF. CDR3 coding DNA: TGTGCCAGCAGTTACTCAACATTACAGGGTACGCAGTATTTT.

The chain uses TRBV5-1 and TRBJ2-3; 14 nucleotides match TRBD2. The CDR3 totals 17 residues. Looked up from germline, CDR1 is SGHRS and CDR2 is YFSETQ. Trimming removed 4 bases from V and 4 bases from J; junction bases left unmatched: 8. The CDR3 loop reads CASSPGLAGVGADTQYF. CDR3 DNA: TGCGCCAGCAGCCCGGGACTAGCGGGAGTAGGGGCAGATACGCAGTATTTT.